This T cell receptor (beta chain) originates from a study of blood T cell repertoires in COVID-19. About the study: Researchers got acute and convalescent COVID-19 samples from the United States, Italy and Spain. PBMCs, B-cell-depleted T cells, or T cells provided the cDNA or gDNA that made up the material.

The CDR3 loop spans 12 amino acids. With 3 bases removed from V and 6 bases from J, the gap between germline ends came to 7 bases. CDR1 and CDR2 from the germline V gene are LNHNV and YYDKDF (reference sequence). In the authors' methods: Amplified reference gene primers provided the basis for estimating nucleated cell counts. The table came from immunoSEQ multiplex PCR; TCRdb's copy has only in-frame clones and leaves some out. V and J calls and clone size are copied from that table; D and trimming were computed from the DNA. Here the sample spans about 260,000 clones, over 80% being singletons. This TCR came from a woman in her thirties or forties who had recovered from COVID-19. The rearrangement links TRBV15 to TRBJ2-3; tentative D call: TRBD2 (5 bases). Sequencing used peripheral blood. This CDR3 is CATSRDFDTQYF. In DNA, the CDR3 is TGTGCCACCAGCAGGGACTTCGATACGCAGTATTTT.